The T cell receptor beta chain described here comes from a study of molecular identifiers for immune sequencing clone quantification. Concerning this clonotype itself: The germline gene is not matched at one end of the junction; a read error may be the cause.

CDR3 size: 16 residues. Germline V CDR1 and CDR2: LNHNV, YYDKDF (reference sequence). Each CDR3 protein is one row after TCRdb ran MiXCR on the PCR reads. The sample yields more than 550,000 distinct CDR3 sequences, about 25% seen once. The sample consisted of naive CD8+ T cells from blood, with Jurkat cell RNA spiked in. Stated subset: FACS-sorted CD8+CD4-CCR7+CD45RA+ naive T cells. The TCR originated in a human donor in good health. Some libraries in this study had Jurkat cell RNA spiked in. The V and J genes are TRBV15 and TRBJ2-5, with D possibly being TRBD1 or TRBD2 (5 bases each). For the CDR3, the DNA is TGTGCCACCAGCCCCCGGGGCACCCAGTACCAAGAGACCCAGAACTTC. This sequence encodes CATSPRGTQYQETQNF. The whole variable domain, filled in from reference TRBV15 and TRBJ2-5, reads DAMVIQNPRYQVTQFGKPVTLSCSQTLNHNVMYWYQQKSSQAPKLLFHYYDKDFNNEADTPDNFQSRRPNTSFCFLDIRSPGLGDTAMYLCATSPRGTQYQETQNFGPGTRLLVL.